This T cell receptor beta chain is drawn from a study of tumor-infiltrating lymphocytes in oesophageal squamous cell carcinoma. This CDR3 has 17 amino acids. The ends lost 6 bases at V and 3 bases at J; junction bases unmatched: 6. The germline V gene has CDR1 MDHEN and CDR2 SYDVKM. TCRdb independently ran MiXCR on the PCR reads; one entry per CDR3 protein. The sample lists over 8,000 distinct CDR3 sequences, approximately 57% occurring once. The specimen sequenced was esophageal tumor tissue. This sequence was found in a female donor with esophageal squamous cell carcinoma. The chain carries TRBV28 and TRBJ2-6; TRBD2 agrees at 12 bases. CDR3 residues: CASSPSGRALGANVLTF. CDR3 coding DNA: TGTGCCAGCAGCCCTAGCGGGAGGGCGCTTGGGGCCAACGTCCTGACTTTC. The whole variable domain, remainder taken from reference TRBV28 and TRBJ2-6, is DVKVTQSSRYLVKRTGEKVFLECVQDMDHENMFWYRQDPGLGLRLIYFSYDVKMKEKGDIPEGYSVSREKKERFSLILESASTNQTSMYLCASSPSGRALGANVLTFGAGSRLTVL.